This record covers a single T cell receptor (beta chain). Its antigen is not yet known. Base qualities were left out, and no much larger clone turns up one base away. The sample belongs to a study of blood T cells in healthy people across ages (dated by TCRdb to between 2014 and 2017). In terms of the full investigation: In model experiments, template switching captured roughly one uniquely barcoded TCR beta cDNA molecule for every two T cells. Age-related changes in TCR beta repertoire diversity were measured in the study by deep sequencing normalized with unique cDNA molecular identifiers. The donors were split into four age groups: young (average approximately 16 years), middle-aged (about 40), aged (around 67) and long-lived (82). To avoid experimental bias, donors of different ages were distributed randomly across sequencing lanes. The study analyzed two additional independent replicas of 1 million unique cDNA reads from the same blood draw for two donors, one aged 18 to 29 and one aged 80 or older.

The donors were under 40 Caucasian individuals from Russia, aged roughly 6 to 100 years, who were systemically healthy. Around 9.9 milliliters of peripheral blood were collected from each donor into EDTA-treated Vacutainer tubes. Ficoll-Paque density-gradient centrifugation was used to isolate PBMCs, with at least 7 million per sample. Trizol reagent was used to extract total RNA from PBMCs, with at least 6 micrograms per sample. Naive CD45RAhigh/CD27high T cell percentages were measured by flow cytometry on a PBMC aliquot from every donor. The full study reports these points: Observed TCR beta diversity correlated strongly with the percentage of naive T cells measured by flow cytometry. Donor CMV infection status was unknown, potentially confounding age-related changes in expanded clonotypes. Bulk unsorted PBMC profiling prevented conclusive comparison of naive and antigen-experienced compartments. As age increased, observed TCR beta diversity per million T cells dropped in a roughly linear way, and a significant reduction was already evident by age 40. Estimates of total diversity based on one million sequenced T cells were regarded as lower bounds and as underestimates. Compared with the aged group, the long-lived group had more naive CD4+ T cells, fewer expanded clones and increased TCR diversity, a pattern suggesting age selection.

Based on the germline V gene (reference sequence), the CDR1 and CDR2 sequences are DFQATT and SNEGSKA. V gives up 0 bases and J gives up 1 base, and the segment between their germline ends measures 9 bases. Taken from cysteine to phenylalanine, the CDR3 has 14 residues. The kept DNA is CDR3 alone, 42 bases in frame from the first base. Library prep was done by 5' RACE. TCRdb lists the instrument as Illumina HiSeq 2500. The second PCR ran for about 6 to 12 cycles and used a J-beta primer mix along with a sample-barcoded 5' primer. A template-switch 5' adaptor carrying 12 random nucleotides introduced a unique molecular identifier onto each TCR beta cDNA molecule. Each sample yielded at least 2.5 million CDR3-containing paired-end reads. All of the RNA was converted into first-strand cDNA using the Mint cDNA synthesis kit, with a TRBC-specific oligonucleotide serving as the primer. After uracil-DNA glycosylase treatment, a first 18-cycle PCR used universal primers M1SS and BC2_uni_R on all cDNA. Regarding the original processing steps: For normalization, 1 million high-quality reads, each with a distinct molecular identifier, were randomly selected from each sample. Instead of being binned into consensus sequences, reads that shared molecular identifiers were thrown out. CDR3 identification, clonotype clustering and error correction used MiTCR with a Q25 quality threshold and the strictest error-elimination algorithm. A nonparametric unseen species model with Euler transformation was used to estimate a lower bound on total TCR beta diversity. The raw public data were reprocessed by TCRdb itself: fastp quality trimming at Q25, MiXCR clonotype calling, in-frame beta chains only. Rows merge per CDR3 protein into single entries with the most common DNA and genes. The V and J calls and clone size are TCRdb's, not the authors'. The sample table contains some 1.1 million distinct CDR3 sequences; only one count was recorded for 30% to 40% of them. Together, the top ten hold around 14% of the sample.

This clonotype was obtained from a man between 18 and 29 years old in good health. Sequenced input: blood. The chain was built from TRBV20-1 and TRBJ1-2, with no D gene named confidently. The DNA sequence is as follows: TGCAGTGCTAGAGATTTGGGAGTTAACTATGGCTACACCTTC. The encoded protein is CSARDLGVNYGYTF.